The 10 T cell receptor beta chains reported below all come from one sample, sequenced in a study of blood T cell repertoires in COVID-19. Data came from immunoSEQ multiplex PCR; TCRdb stores just in-frame clones and leaves some out. The table lists 45,000 to 65,000 clones, approximately 90% of them singletons. Sequenced: peripheral blood. All receptors derive from a woman aged 80 or older with acute or convalescent COVID-19.

CDR3 loop: CASSQGWGEIQPQHF. CDR3 nucleotides: TGCGCCAGCAGCCAGGGTTGGGGAGAGATTCAGCCCCAGCATTTT. This sequence joins TRBV4-1 and TRBJ1-5; D remains unclear. The CDR3 extends over 15 amino acids. In germline, CDR1 is MGHRA, CDR2 YSYEKL. With 3 bases removed from V and 6 bases from J, the gap between germline ends came to 15 bases.

The chain uses TRBV3-1 (or the pseudogene TRBV3-2) and TRBJ2-1; 12 nucleotides align to TRBD2. This CDR3 has 16 residues. Trimming took 4 bases from V and 8 from J; bases not matched to a gene: 9. Germline CDR1 is LGHDT and CDR2 is YNNKEL (reference sequence). The CDR3: CASSLSGLAGNYEQFF. DNA for the CDR3: TGTGCCAGCAGCCTATCAGGACTAGCGGGAAACTATGAGCAGTTCTTC.

V and J are TRBV18 and TRBJ2-3; the D is unclear. The CDR3 extends over 15 amino acids. The V gene's germline CDR1 is KGHSH and CDR2 LQKENI. Trimming shortened V by 3 bases and J by 3 bases, and 13 bases separated the two germline ends. This CDR3 is CASSPSGTETDTQYF. The CDR3 DNA is TGTGCCAGCTCACCGTCAGGCACCGAAACAGATACGCAGTATTTT. Full variable domain (outside the CDR3, taken from reference TRBV18 and TRBJ2-3): NAGVMQNPRHLVRRRGQEARLRCSPMKGHSHVYWYRQLPEEGLKFMVYLQKENIIDESGMPKERFSAEFPKEGPSILRIQQVVRGDSAAYFCASSPSGTETDTQYFGPGTRLTVL.

The V call is TRBV10-3, the J call TRBJ1-3; 8 nucleotides line up with TRBD1. After removal of 11 bases from V and 0 bases from J, the junction contained 6 bases not matched to a gene. The CDR3 is made up of 14 amino acids. CDR1 is ENHRY, CDR2 SYGVKD, per germline. CDR3 sequence (DNA): TGTGCCGCCAGGGGGCAAACCTCTGGAAACACCATATATTTT. Translated: CAARGQTSGNTIYF.

This chain links TRBV7-8 with TRBJ2-1, with 9 bases lining up with TRBD2. The CDR3 is 14 amino acids. V lost 3 bases and J lost 7; bases outside the gene matches: 4. Germline V gene data show CDR1 as SGHVS and CDR2 as FQNEAQ. CDR3 DNA: TGTGCCAGCAGCTTCCGGACTAGCGTAAATGAGCAGTTCTTC. It encodes CASSFRTSVNEQFF.

The V and J genes are TRBV6-1 and TRBJ1-4; D unresolved. Germline V lookup: CDR1 MNHNS, CDR2 SASEGT. The CDR3 contains 13 residues. V lost 6 bases and J lost 8, with 13 bases in between. This CDR3 reads CASREQFREKLFF. CDR3 in DNA: TGTGCCAGCAGGGAGCAGTTTCGAGAAAAACTGTTTTTT.

The chain combines TRBV3-1 (or the pseudogene TRBV3-2) with TRBJ1-6, with 7 bases fitting TRBD1. J was trimmed by 0 bases and V by 4 bases; bases with no gene match: 3. There are 16 residues in the CDR3. In germline, CDR1 is LGHDT, CDR2 YNNKEL (reference sequence). CDR3: CASSPQGSSYNSPLHF. The CDR3 DNA reads as TGTGCCAGCAGCCCACAGGGGAGCTCCTATAATTCACCCCTCCACTTT.

This rearrangement joins TRBV5-1 to TRBJ1-1; D gene ambiguous. This CDR3 spans 14 amino acids. V dropped 0 bases and J dropped 9 bases, with 15 bases sitting between them. Germline loops: CDR1 SGHRS, CDR2 YFSETQ. CDR3 region: CASSLGIWEEKAFF. As DNA, the CDR3 is TGCGCCAGCAGCTTGGGTATTTGGGAGGAGAAAGCTTTCTTT.

CDR3 residues: CASSPDGTGGVPSYGYTF. DNA of the CDR3: TGTGCCAGCTCACCCGACGGGACAGGGGGGGTTCCTTCTTATGGCTACACCTTC. The genes are TRBV18 and TRBJ1-2, with 11 bases lining up with TRBD1. This CDR3 region has 18 residues. Germline V gene lookup returns CDR1 KGHSH and CDR2 LQKENI. V gave up 3 bases and J gave up 5 bases; unmatched junction bases: 14.

This sequence joins TRBV7-2 and TRBJ2-7; D remains ambiguous. CDR1 and CDR2 (germline): SGHTA, FQGNSA. The V end was cut by 1 base, the J end by 3 bases, with 7 bases between. The CDR3 runs to 13 residues. The CDR3 DNA sequence: TGTGCCAGCAGCTTAGATCCGTACTACGAGCAGTACTTC. It encodes CASSLDPYYEQYF.